The next 24 T cell receptor beta chains were all read from a single sample in a study of cytomegalovirus exposure and HLA in healthy donors. Vbeta (60) and Jbeta (13) primers were used in the PCR. Using immunoSEQ multiplex PCR, the repertoire was profiled, and TCRdb retains in-frame clones only, with some absent. Of about 210,000 clones in the sample, about 75% were seen once. Sequencing was carried out using PBMCs. These receptors came from a male donor in good health and CMV-seronegative.

This chain links TRBV7-2 with TRBJ2-5, with 10 bases aligning to TRBD1. The J call is doubtful: the DNA matches TRBJ2-7 better. The CDR3 spans 13 residues. Germline-derived CDR1 and CDR2 are SGHTA and FQGNSA. In DNA form, the CDR3 reads TGTGCCAGCAGGGGACAGGGGAGTTACGAGCAGTACTTC. Encoded protein: CASRGQGSYEQYF.

Comments on this clone: Distinct nucleotide sequences in the sample also encode this CDR3. The chain recombines TRBV2 with TRBJ1-1; 7 bases line up with TRBD1. The V and J ends lost 10 bases and 4 bases, in that order; junction bases with no gene match: 9. The V gene's germline CDR1 is SNHLY and CDR2 FYNNEI. The CDR3 covers 13 residues. The CDR3 spells CATQKTGSTEAFF. The CDR3 coding sequence is TGTGCCACTCAAAAGACAGGGAGCACTGAAGCTTTCTTT.

The table lists this clone with a few counts. The same CDR3 arises from other DNA sequences in this sample as well. The rearrangement joins TRBV5-4 to TRBJ2-3, with 12 bases matching TRBD2. CDR3 length: 16 residues. Germline V gives CDR1 SGHNT, CDR2 YYREEE (reference sequence). V shed 4 bases and J 0 bases; nucleotides not matched to a gene: 3. In DNA, the CDR3 is TGTGCCAGCAGCCGCGGACTAGCGGGGAGCACAGATACGCAGTATTTT. It codes for CASSRGLAGSTDTQYF. Full variable domain (rest looked up from reference TRBV5-4 and TRBJ2-3): ETGVTQSPTHLIKTRGQQVTLRCSSQSGHNTVSWYQQALGQGPQFIFQYYREEENGRGNFPPRFSGLQFPNYSSELNVNALELDDSALYLCASSRGLAGSTDTQYFGPGTRLTVL.

This clone came up once. The V and J genes are TRBV11-3 and TRBJ2-3; 10 nucleotides line up with TRBD2. Germline CDR1 and CDR2: SGHNT and YENEEA. V trimming: 5 bases; J trimming: 2 bases; junction bases outside the gene matches: 4. The CDR3 is made up of 15 amino acids. The CDR3 sequence: CASSEGLAFTDTQYF. Written as DNA, the CDR3 is TGTGCCAGCAGCGAGGGACTAGCGTTCACAGATACGCAGTATTTT. The variable domain in full, with the rest retrieved from reference TRBV11-3 and TRBJ2-3, is EAGVVQSPRYKIIEKKQPVAFWCNPISGHNTLYWYLQNLGQGPELLIRYENEEAVDDSQLPKDRFSAERLKGVDSTLKIQPAELGDSAVYLCASSEGLAFTDTQYFGPGTRLTVL.

V is TRBV7-9 and J is TRBJ1-6; 11 bases fit TRBD1. The CDR3 contains 17 residues. V was clipped by 1 base and J by 7 bases; unmatched bases: 6. Germline CDR1 and CDR2: SEHNR and FQNEAQ (reference sequence). Here the CDR3 reads CASSLGGQGAQNSPLHF. The CDR3 bases are TGTGCCAGCAGCTTAGGAGGACAGGGGGCGCAAAATTCACCCCTCCACTTT.

The chain links TRBV6-6 to TRBJ1-6; D is unclear. This CDR3 is built from 15 residues. Germline-derived CDR1 and CDR2 are MNHNY and SVGAGI (reference sequence). Trimming removed 7 bases at V and 7 bases at J, with 17 bases between. The CDR3 bases are TGTGCCAGCACTCGCCTATTAGCGGTAAATTCACCCCTCCACTTT. This translates into CASTRLLAVNSPLHF.

The rearrangement uses TRBV28 and TRBJ1-3; 10 bases agree with TRBD1. The CDR3 totals 17 residues. CDR1 and CDR2 from the germline V gene are MDHEN and SYDVKM. Trimming at V came to 3 bases and at J to 0 bases, leaving 5 bases not matched to a gene. The CDR3 sequence: CASSFPDRGSSGNTIYF. DNA of the CDR3: TGTGCCAGCAGTTTCCCGGACAGGGGGTCCTCTGGAAACACCATATATTTT.

This chain connects TRBV14 to TRBJ1-2; D is uncertain. In germline, CDR1 is SGHDN, CDR2 FVKESK. V was clipped by 0 bases and J by 8 bases, with 10 bases between them. There are 13 residues in the CDR3. In DNA form, the CDR3 reads TGTGCCAGCAGCCAAGAATTTCATAGAGGCTACACCTTC. Its translation is CASSQEFHRGYTF.

V and J are TRBV6-1 and TRBJ1-4; a weak D match, TRBD1 (6 bases). The CDR3 consists of 15 residues. Trimming removed 4 bases at V and 6 bases at J, with 15 bases between. CDR1 and CDR2 from the germline V gene are MNHNS and SASEGT. The CDR3 reads CASSVTGFIHEKLFF. The CDR3 DNA reads TGTGCCAGCAGTGTAACAGGGTTTATCCATGAAAAACTGTTTTTT.

CDR3 residues: CASSSGTGWRNEQFF. The CDR3, as DNA: TGTGCCAGCAGTTCTGGGACAGGCTGGCGCAATGAGCAGTTCTTC. The chain is built from TRBV7-2 and TRBJ2-1; 8 positions match TRBD1. There are 15 residues in the CDR3. Trimming removed 6 bases from V and 6 bases from J; junction bases left unmatched: 10. From germline, CDR1 is SGHTA and CDR2 FQGNSA. Looking up the rest from reference TRBV7-2 and TRBJ2-1 gives the full variable domain: GAGVSQSPSNKVTEKGKDVELRCDPISGHTALYWYRQSLGQGLEFLIYFQGNSAPDKSGLPSDRFSAERTGGSVSTLTIQRTQQEDSAVYLCASSSGTGWRNEQFFGPGTRLTVL.

The J gene is TRBJ2-3, the V gene TRBV7-2; TRBD2 might be the D (5 bases). Between the trimmed V and J ends, which lost 2 bases and 3 bases, there was a span of 12 bases. This CDR3 region has 15 residues. Germline V gene data show CDR1 as SGHTA and CDR2 as FQGNSA. CDR3 DNA: TGTGCCAGCAGCTTAATGGACTCGATAACAGATACGCAGTATTTT. Translating it yields CASSLMDSITDTQYF.

The gene calls are TRBV19 and TRBJ1-2; TRBD1 matches at 7 bases. The CDR3 extends over 14 amino acids. Germline assignment: CDR1 LNHDA and CDR2 SQIVND (reference sequence). The V and J ends lost 10 bases and 6 bases, in that order; junction bases with no gene match: 14. The CDR3 DNA follows: TGTGCCACCTCGCCTACCCAGGGGGAGCATGGCTACACCTTC. Protein: CATSPTQGEHGYTF.

The chain is built from TRBV7-9 and TRBJ2-4; 7 nucleotides match TRBD2. CDR1 SEHNR and CDR2 FQNEAQ come from the germline V gene (reference sequence). This CDR3 has 18 amino acids. V dropped 7 bases and J dropped 5; count of bases not matched to a gene: 20. Here the CDR3 DNA reads TGTGCCAGCATGCGAGGGGACCTGCGGGGGAGGCGGGAAAACATTCAGTACTTC. Protein product: CASMRGDLRGRRENIQYF.

This chain uses TRBV19 with TRBJ1-1; TRBD1 matches at 8 bases. Germline trimming cut 5 bases from V and 6 bases from J; bases unmatched to any gene: 11. This CDR3 spans 15 amino acids. CDR1 is LNHDA, CDR2 SQIVND, per germline (reference sequence). This chain's CDR3 is CASSSSRGLGAEAFF. In nucleotides, the CDR3 is TGTGCCAGTAGTTCATCCAGGGGGCTTGGGGCTGAAGCTTTCTTT.

This clone was observed a handful of times. The genes are TRBV10-3 and TRBJ2-7, with 7 nucleotides matching TRBD1. Trimming removed 3 bases from V and 5 bases from J; junction bases left unmatched: 13. This CDR3 is built from 16 residues. Germline V gene data show CDR1 as ENHRY and CDR2 as SYGVKD. The CDR3 region is CAISDVGQDGGNEQYF. In DNA form, the CDR3 reads TGTGCCATCAGTGACGTAGGACAGGATGGGGGCAACGAGCAGTACTTC.

The rearrangement uses TRBV28 and TRBJ2-7; D is undetermined. CDR1 and CDR2 (germline): MDHEN, SYDVKM. This CDR3 contains 15 residues. V was clipped by 5 bases and J by 5 bases, with 19 bases between them. CDR3 in DNA: TGTGCCAGCAGTCCTCTAGACCGTCAATCCCACGAGCAGTACTTC. It codes for CASSPLDRQSHEQYF.

The rearrangement uses TRBV5-1 and TRBJ1-4; 7 bases align to TRBD1. The trim removed 4 bases at V and 8 bases at J, leaving 17 bases unmatched. CDR1 is SGHRS, CDR2 YFSETQ, per germline. This CDR3 is 17 amino acids long. CDR3 amino acids: CASSQGQELRAKEKLFF. The CDR3, as DNA: TGCGCCAGCAGCCAAGGACAGGAGCTTAGGGCGAAGGAAAAACTGTTTTTT.

This clone is a singleton in its sample. The chain carries TRBV5-1 and TRBJ1-5; 7 bases are shared with TRBD1. This CDR3 comprises 15 residues. The trim removed 1 base at V and 4 bases at J, leaving 5 bases unmatched. Germline V gives CDR1 SGHRS, CDR2 YFSETQ. As DNA, the CDR3 is TGCGCCAGCAGCTTGAGCCCAGGGGGGAATCAGCCCCAGCATTTT. It encodes CASSLSPGGNQPQHF.

V usage is TRBV6-4 and J usage is TRBJ1-5; the match to TRBD1 covers 7 bases. Germline V lookup: CDR1 MRHNA, CDR2 SNTAGT. The CDR3 sequence is 19 residues long. V shed 6 bases and J 0 bases; nucleotides not matched to a gene: 17. CDR3 sequence (DNA): TGTGCCAGCAGCCTTTCCCCCATCGGGACAGAGAATAGCAATCAGCCCCAGCATTTT. The encoded protein is CASSLSPIGTENSNQPQHF.

On this clone itself: One junction end disagrees with the germline gene, perhaps due to a read error. The chain couples TRBV7-2 to TRBJ2-6; 11 bases align to TRBD2. The CDR3 is made up of 12 amino acids. From germline, CDR1 is SGHTA and CDR2 FQGNSA. The CDR3 coding sequence is TGTGCCAGCAGCGCGATTAGCGGGGGGGCCTCTTTC. Its protein product is CASSAISGGASF.

This clone was counted once. The chain links TRBV7-9 to TRBJ2-5; D is unclear. V was shortened by 2 bases and J by 5 bases, with 15 bases between the two germline ends. Looked up from germline, CDR1 is SEHNR and CDR2 is FQNEAQ (reference sequence). The CDR3 runs to 15 residues. The CDR3, as DNA: TGTGCCAGCAGCTTATTTTCAACACGGCGGGAGACCCAGTACTTC. Translated: CASSLFSTRRETQYF. The whole variable domain, filled in from reference TRBV7-9 and TRBJ2-5, reads DTGVSQNPRHKITKRGQNVTFRCDPISEHNRLYWYRQTLGQGPEFLTYFQNEAQLEKSRLLSDRFSAERPKGSFSTLEIQRTEQGDSAMYLCASSLFSTRRETQYFGPGTRLLVL.

The chain's CDR3 is CASSRQRETQYF. In nucleotides, the CDR3 is TGTGCCAGCAGTCGTCAACGGGAGACCCAGTACTTC. V and J are TRBV7-9 and TRBJ2-5; no definite D call. The CDR3 totals 12 residues. Germline assignment: CDR1 SEHNR and CDR2 FQNEAQ (reference sequence). Trimming stripped 6 bases from V and 5 bases from J, with 10 bases between.

The chain recombines TRBV4-1 with TRBJ1-5; TRBD1 is a possible D gene (5 bases). The CDR3 totals 15 residues. Trimming pared 0 bases from V and 7 bases from J, leaving 13 bases between. CDR1 and CDR2 (germline): MGHRA, YSYEKL. CDR3 DNA: TGCGCCAGCAGCCAAGATCCGGGGGTGGGGCAGCCCCAGCATTTT. Its translation is CASSQDPGVGQPQHF.

The CDR3 DNA is TGTGCCAGCAGACAGTGGGATAATTCACCCCTCCACTTT. This gives the protein CASRQWDNSPLHF. V gene TRBV25-1 combines with J gene TRBJ1-6; no reliable D call. Germline-derived CDR1 and CDR2 are MGHDK and SYGVNS. The length of the CDR3 is 13 residues. The V end was cut by 6 bases, the J end by 5 bases, with 8 bases between.